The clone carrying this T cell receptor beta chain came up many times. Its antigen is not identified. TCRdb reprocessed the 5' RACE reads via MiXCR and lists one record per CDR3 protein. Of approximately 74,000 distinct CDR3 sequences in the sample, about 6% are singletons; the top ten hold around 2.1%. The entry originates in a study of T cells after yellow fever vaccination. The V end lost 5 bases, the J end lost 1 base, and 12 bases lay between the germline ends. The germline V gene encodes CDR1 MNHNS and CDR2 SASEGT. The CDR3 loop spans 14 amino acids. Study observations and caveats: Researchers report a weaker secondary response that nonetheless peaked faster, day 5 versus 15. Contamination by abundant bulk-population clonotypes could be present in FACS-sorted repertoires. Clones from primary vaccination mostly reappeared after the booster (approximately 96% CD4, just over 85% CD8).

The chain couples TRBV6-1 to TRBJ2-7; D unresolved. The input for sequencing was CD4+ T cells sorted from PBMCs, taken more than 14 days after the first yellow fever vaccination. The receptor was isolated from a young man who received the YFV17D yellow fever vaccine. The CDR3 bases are TGTGCCAGCAGTCCCCGGGCCCATTCCTACGAGCAGTACTTC. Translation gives CASSPRAHSYEQYF.